A selection of T cell receptor beta chains follows, all from one sample in a study of blood T cell repertoires in COVID-19. Data came from immunoSEQ multiplex PCR; TCRdb stores just in-frame clones and leaves some out. The data hold approximately 110,000 clones, with 86% observed a single time. The sequenced sample consisted of peripheral blood. These receptors were taken from a human donor in a cohort sampled during active COVID-19. Both conserved end residues are part of each CDR3. Each record gives: J gene, V gene, D gene, CDR3 protein. A D gene is named only where the DNA matches it firmly.

J gene: TRBJ1-5; V gene: TRBV3-1/TRBV3-2; D gene: NA; CDR3 protein: CASSFRTGAQHF
J gene: TRBJ1-3; V gene: TRBV9; D gene: NA; CDR3 protein: CASSVGVSDSGNTIYF
J gene: TRBJ2-1; V gene: TRBV19; D gene: NA; CDR3 protein: CASSIIAASYNEQFF
J gene: TRBJ2-2; V gene: TRBV14; D gene: TRBD1; CDR3 protein: CASSRDRLNTGELFF
J gene: TRBJ2-7; V gene: TRBV6-2/TRBV6-3; D gene: NA; CDR3 protein: CASSYGAGRKLSYEQYF
J gene: TRBJ2-1; V gene: TRBV30; D gene: NA; CDR3 protein: CAWVSWQGYSSYNEQFF
J gene: TRBJ2-7; V gene: TRBV5-4; D gene: NA; CDR3 protein: CASSPRGGGYEQYF
J gene: TRBJ1-2; V gene: TRBV5-1; D gene: NA; CDR3 protein: CASSPDLNYGYTF
J gene: TRBJ1-5; V gene: TRBV2; D gene: TRBD1; CDR3 protein: CASSGQANQPQHF
J gene: TRBJ2-1; V gene: TRBV6-5; D gene: TRBD1; CDR3 protein: CASRRDRGYNEQFF
J gene: TRBJ2-7; V gene: TRBV12-3/TRBV12-4; D gene: NA; CDR3 protein: CASSTGGGYEQYF
J gene: TRBJ1-1; V gene: TRBV13; D gene: NA; CDR3 protein: CASSFDRNTEAFF
J gene: TRBJ1-3; V gene: TRBV7-2; D gene: TRBD1; CDR3 protein: CASSGYRGSGNTIYF
J gene: TRBJ2-7; V gene: TRBV11-2; D gene: TRBD2; CDR3 protein: CASSEREASSYEQYF
J gene: TRBJ2-2; V gene: TRBV7-9; D gene: NA; CDR3 protein: CASSLFSGTGELFF
J gene: TRBJ1-5; V gene: TRBV6-6; D gene: TRBD1; CDR3 protein: CASNIQGDGQPQHF
J gene: TRBJ1-4; V gene: TRBV6-5; D gene: NA; CDR3 protein: CASREDFNEKLFF
J gene: TRBJ1-1; V gene: TRBV5-6; D gene: NA; CDR3 protein: CASSGGIEAFF
J gene: TRBJ2-7; V gene: TRBV5-6; D gene: NA; CDR3 protein: CASSFGLAAEF
J gene: TRBJ1-4; V gene: TRBV5-1; D gene: TRBD1; CDR3 protein: CASSLGTGNEKLFF
J gene: TRBJ1-1; V gene: TRBV7-9; D gene: NA; CDR3 protein: CASSLGDGTTEAFF
J gene: TRBJ2-2; V gene: TRBV7-9; D gene: TRBD1; CDR3 protein: CASSFRGQGNTGELFF
J gene: TRBJ1-4; V gene: TRBV7-8; D gene: TRBD1; CDR3 protein: CASSPRQGSATNEKLFF
J gene: TRBJ2-3; V gene: TRBV24-1; D gene: TRBD1; CDR3 protein: CATSDWGTGDRDTQYF
J gene: TRBJ2-3; V gene: TRBV7-8; D gene: NA; CDR3 protein: CASRRTVLLDTQYF
J gene: TRBJ1-6; V gene: TRBV7-9; D gene: NA; CDR3 protein: CASSQGSLNSPLHF
J gene: TRBJ2-2; V gene: TRBV14; D gene: TRBD2; CDR3 protein: CASSQDWGLALTGELFF
J gene: TRBJ1-1; V gene: TRBV7-6; D gene: NA; CDR3 protein: CASSSGVRSLFF
J gene: TRBJ1-4; V gene: TRBV19; D gene: NA; CDR3 protein: CASGARSEKLFF
J gene: TRBJ1-5; V gene: TRBV19; D gene: TRBD1; CDR3 protein: CASSMGSGGGSQPQHF
J gene: TRBJ2-1; V gene: TRBV9; D gene: NA; CDR3 protein: CASSVGTRNNEQFF
J gene: TRBJ2-5; V gene: TRBV10-1; D gene: NA; CDR3 protein: CASSESTGSQTQYF
J gene: TRBJ1-5; V gene: TRBV28; D gene: NA; CDR3 protein: CASISWAVGERNQPQHF
J gene: TRBJ2-7; V gene: TRBV4-1; D gene: TRBD1; CDR3 protein: CASSQEPHAGGQYF
J gene: TRBJ2-1; V gene: TRBV4-2; D gene: NA; CDR3 protein: CASSPREKVYNEQFF
J gene: TRBJ2-6; V gene: TRBV19; D gene: TRBD1; CDR3 protein: CASEVTGAGANVLTF
J gene: TRBJ1-1; V gene: TRBV3-1/TRBV3-2; D gene: NA; CDR3 protein: CASTLRGIAKGAEAFF
J gene: TRBJ1-4; V gene: TRBV28; D gene: NA; CDR3 protein: CASRLRTVNEKLFF
J gene: TRBJ1-3; V gene: TRBV9; D gene: NA; CDR3 protein: CASSVGGNSGNTIYF
J gene: TRBJ2-6; V gene: TRBV11-2; D gene: NA; CDR3 protein: CASSLELSGANVLTF
J gene: TRBJ2-7; V gene: TRBV6-2/TRBV6-3; D gene: NA; CDR3 protein: CASSYSPSFHEQYF
J gene: TRBJ2-3; V gene: TRBV6-2/TRBV6-3; D gene: NA; CDR3 protein: CASSYGRTDTQYF
J gene: TRBJ2-7; V gene: TRBV7-6; D gene: TRBD1; CDR3 protein: CASSLGPGQGAYEQYF
J gene: TRBJ1-1; V gene: TRBV28; D gene: NA; CDR3 protein: CASSSGSVRTEAFF
J gene: TRBJ2-5; V gene: TRBV5-6; D gene: NA; CDR3 protein: CASSTGAAEQRETQYF
J gene: TRBJ2-1; V gene: TRBV7-2; D gene: NA; CDR3 protein: CASSFSRLGDYNEQFF
J gene: TRBJ2-5; V gene: TRBV15; D gene: TRBD2; CDR3 protein: CATSRDNGRGETQYF
J gene: TRBJ2-5; V gene: TRBV18; D gene: NA; CDR3 protein: CASSPRVAETQYF
J gene: TRBJ2-1; V gene: TRBV4-3; D gene: NA; CDR3 protein: CASSQGWSSDEQFF
J gene: TRBJ2-2; V gene: TRBV18; D gene: NA; CDR3 protein: CASSPPRGSNTGELFF